Here is one T cell receptor (beta chain) with its context. The sample is drawn from a study of quantifying T cell responses using KT2 cells. Study in general: Reverse transcription used primers in the TCR alpha and beta constant regions. Estimated efficiency of the T4 ligation step was above 8.5% under optimum conditions. The second PCR was a qPCR stopped at a predetermined fluorescence threshold.

A single-stranded UMI oligo with SP2 sequence was ligated to cDNA 3' ends. An equimolar mix of RC1.1 and RC1.2 primed the beta chain across TRBC1 and TRBC2. MiXCR, applied by TCRdb to the UMI-ligation and nested PCR reads, yields one record per CDR3 protein. The sample lists tens of thousands of distinct CDR3 sequences; around an eighth were seen once. This CDR3 comprises 15 residues. Germline V gene lookup returns CDR1 MDHEN and CDR2 SYDVKM. Trimming cost V 6 bases and J 2 bases; bases outside gene matches: 8. Sample: PBMCs spiked with cells of the T cell clone KT2. V gene TRBV28 combines with J gene TRBJ2-3; 7 bases are a match to TRBD1. The receptor was derived from a human donor. CDR3 sequence: CASRDRDRLTDTQYF. DNA for the CDR3: TGTGCCAGCAGGGATCGGGACAGACTCACAGATACGCAGTATTTT.